The present T cell receptor beta chain was sequenced within a study of T cells in localized non-small cell lung cancer. The study, taken as a whole, reports: Among the tissues sampled, uninvolved adjacent lung had the highest T cell clonality, above tumor. Longer overall survival accompanied higher blood T cell density.

Concerning this clone: Its antigen is unidentified. Distinct nucleotide sequences in the sample also encode this CDR3.

Sequenced by immunoSEQ multiplex PCR; TCRdb stores in-frame clones only, minus some. The repertoire holds about 35,000 clones, with under 95% as singletons. Specimen: peripheral blood mononuclear cells, collected before any cancer treatment. This TCR was sampled from a female donor over 55 with stage II lung adenocarcinoma.

The CDR3 protein is CASSPPGSSYNEQFF. CDR3 nucleotides: TGTGCCAGCTCACCCCCAGGGAGCTCCTACAATGAGCAGTTCTTC. The chain combines TRBV18 with TRBJ2-1, with D perhaps assigned TRBD1 or TRBD2 (5 bases each). The V gene's germline CDR1 is KGHSH and CDR2 LQKENI. The CDR3 has 15 amino acids. V shed 3 bases and J shed 0 bases, with 9 bases lying between them.